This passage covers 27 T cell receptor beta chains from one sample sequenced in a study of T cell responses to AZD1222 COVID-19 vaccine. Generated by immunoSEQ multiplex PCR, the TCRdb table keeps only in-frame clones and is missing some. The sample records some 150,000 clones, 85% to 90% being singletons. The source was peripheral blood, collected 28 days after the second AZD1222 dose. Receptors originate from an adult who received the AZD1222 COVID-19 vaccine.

The CDR3 DNA follows: TGTGCCAGCAGCCGCCGTGAGCGGTCTTCTGGGGCCAACGTCCTGACTTTC. Translation: CASSRRERSSGANVLTF. This chain connects TRBV7-3 to TRBJ2-6; D possibly corresponds to TRBD2 (5 bases). The CDR3 is 17 residues long. V lost 5 bases and J 1 base, leaving 15 bases between the germline ends. Germline values: CDR1 SGHTA, CDR2 FQGTGA.

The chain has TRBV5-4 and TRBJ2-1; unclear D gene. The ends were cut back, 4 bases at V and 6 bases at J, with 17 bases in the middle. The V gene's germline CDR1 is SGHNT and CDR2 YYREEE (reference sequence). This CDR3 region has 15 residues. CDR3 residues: CASSPRRSPGNEQFF. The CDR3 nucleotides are TGTGCCAGCAGCCCCCGACGGTCCCCGGGCAATGAGCAGTTCTTC.

The CDR3 protein is CASSKLGRGNEQYF. CDR3 nucleotide sequence: TGTGCCAGCAGCAAACTGGGCAGGGGAAACGAGCAGTACTTC. V and J are TRBV7-9 and TRBJ2-7; maybe TRBD1 (6 bases). The CDR3 is 14 residues long. The germline V gene encodes CDR1 SEHNR and CDR2 FQNEAQ (reference sequence). The V end was cut by 5 bases, the J end by 5 bases, with 16 bases between.

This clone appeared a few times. The CDR3 protein is CASSERAGGRYEQYF. DNA of the CDR3: TGTGCCAGCAGTGAGCGGGCAGGGGGGAGGTACGAGCAGTACTTC. The V call is TRBV2, the J call TRBJ2-7; D might be TRBD1 (7 bases). In germline, CDR1 is SNHLY, CDR2 FYNNEI. This CDR3 is built from 15 residues. V lost 3 bases and J lost 4, with 16 bases in between.

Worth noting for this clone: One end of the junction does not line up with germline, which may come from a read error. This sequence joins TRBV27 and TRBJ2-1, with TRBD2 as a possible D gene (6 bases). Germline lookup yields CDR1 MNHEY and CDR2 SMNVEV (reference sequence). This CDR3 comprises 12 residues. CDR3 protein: CASTRPGRGVVF. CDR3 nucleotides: TGTGCCAGCACCCGACCCGGGAGAGGGGTCGTCTTC.

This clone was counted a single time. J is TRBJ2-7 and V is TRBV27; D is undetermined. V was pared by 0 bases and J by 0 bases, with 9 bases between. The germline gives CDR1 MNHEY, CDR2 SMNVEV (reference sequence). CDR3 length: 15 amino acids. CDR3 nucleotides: TGTGCCAGCAGTTTATCATTTGCGGTCTCCTACGAGCAGTACTTC. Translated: CASSLSFAVSYEQYF.

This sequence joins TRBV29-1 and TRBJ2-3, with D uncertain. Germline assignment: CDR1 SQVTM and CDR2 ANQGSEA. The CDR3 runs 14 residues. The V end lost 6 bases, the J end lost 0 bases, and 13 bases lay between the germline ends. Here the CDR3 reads CSVLVSVSTDTQYF. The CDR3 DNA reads TGCAGCGTGCTAGTATCGGTGAGCACAGATACGCAGTATTTT.

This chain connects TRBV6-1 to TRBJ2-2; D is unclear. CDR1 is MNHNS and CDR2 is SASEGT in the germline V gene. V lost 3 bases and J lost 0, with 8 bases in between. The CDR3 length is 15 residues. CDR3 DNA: TGTGCCAGCAGTGAGGGCCTACCGAACACCGGGGAGCTGTTTTTT. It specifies CASSEGLPNTGELFF.

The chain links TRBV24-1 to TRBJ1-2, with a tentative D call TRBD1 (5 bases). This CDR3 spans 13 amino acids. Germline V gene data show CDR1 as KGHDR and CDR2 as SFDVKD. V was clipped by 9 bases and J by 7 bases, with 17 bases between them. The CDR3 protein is CATQKGPGGGYTF. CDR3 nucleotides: TGTGCCACCCAAAAAGGGCCTGGGGGTGGCTACACCTTC.

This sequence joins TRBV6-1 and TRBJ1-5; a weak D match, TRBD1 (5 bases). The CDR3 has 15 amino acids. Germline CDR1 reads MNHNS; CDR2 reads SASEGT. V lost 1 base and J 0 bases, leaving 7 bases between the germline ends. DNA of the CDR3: TGTGCCAGCAGTGAAGGACAGTATAGCAATCAGCCCCAGCATTTT. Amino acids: CASSEGQYSNQPQHF.

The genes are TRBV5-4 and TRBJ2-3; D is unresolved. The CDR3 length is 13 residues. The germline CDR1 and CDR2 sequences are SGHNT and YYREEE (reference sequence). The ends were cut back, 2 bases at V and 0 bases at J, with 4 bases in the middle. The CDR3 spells CASSFSSTDTQYF. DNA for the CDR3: TGTGCCAGCAGCTTTAGTAGCACAGATACGCAGTATTTT.

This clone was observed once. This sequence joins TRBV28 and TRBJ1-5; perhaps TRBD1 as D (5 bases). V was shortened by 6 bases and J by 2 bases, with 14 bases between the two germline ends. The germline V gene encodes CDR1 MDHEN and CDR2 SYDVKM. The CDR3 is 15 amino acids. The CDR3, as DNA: TGTGCCAGCAGCCGGGGAGGGGTCGGCAATCAGCCCCAGCATTTT. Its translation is CASSRGGVGNQPQHF.

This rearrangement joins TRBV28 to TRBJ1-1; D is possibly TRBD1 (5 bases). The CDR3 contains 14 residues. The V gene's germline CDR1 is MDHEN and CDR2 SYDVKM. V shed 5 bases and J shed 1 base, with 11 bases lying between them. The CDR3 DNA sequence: TGTGCCAGCAGTCCCTGGGGGAGGAACACTGAAGCTTTCTTT. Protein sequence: CASSPWGRNTEAFF.

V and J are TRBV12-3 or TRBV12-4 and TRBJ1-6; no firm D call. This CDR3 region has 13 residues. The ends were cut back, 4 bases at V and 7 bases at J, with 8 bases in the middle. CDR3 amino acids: CASSSVWNSPLHF. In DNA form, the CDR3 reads TGTGCCAGCAGTTCTGTCTGGAATTCACCCCTCCACTTT.

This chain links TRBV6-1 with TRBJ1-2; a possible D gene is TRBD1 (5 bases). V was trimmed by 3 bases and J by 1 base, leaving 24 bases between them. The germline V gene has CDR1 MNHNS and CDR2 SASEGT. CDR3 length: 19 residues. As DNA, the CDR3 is TGTGCCAGCAGTGACCCCCGGCTATTTGGGGGGGACCTTAACTATGGCTACACCTTC. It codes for CASSDPRLFGGDLNYGYTF.

Written as DNA, the CDR3 is TGTGCCAGCAGCGCCGACCGTCTCGGAAACACCATATATTTT. Translated: CASSADRLGNTIYF. V gene TRBV5-6 combines with J gene TRBJ1-3; D not certain. Trimming took off 4 bases at V and 4 bases at J, with 12 bases between the two ends. The CDR3 is 14 residues long. CDR1 and CDR2 from the germline V gene are SGHDT and YYEEEE.

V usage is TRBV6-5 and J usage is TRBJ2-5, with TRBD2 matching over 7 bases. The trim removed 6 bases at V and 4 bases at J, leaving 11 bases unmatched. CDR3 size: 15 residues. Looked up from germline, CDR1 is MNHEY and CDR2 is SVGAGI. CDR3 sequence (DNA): TGTGCCAGCAGACCTAGCGGCTTTATGGGAGAGACCCAGTACTTC. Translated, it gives CASRPSGFMGETQYF.

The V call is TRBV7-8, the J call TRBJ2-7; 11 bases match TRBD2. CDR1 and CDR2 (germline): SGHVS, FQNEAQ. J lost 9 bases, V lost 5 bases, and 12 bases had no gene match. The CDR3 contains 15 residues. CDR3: CASSLGGTSGRGQYF. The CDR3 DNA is TGTGCCAGCAGCCTAGGTGGGACTAGCGGCCGTGGGCAGTACTTC.

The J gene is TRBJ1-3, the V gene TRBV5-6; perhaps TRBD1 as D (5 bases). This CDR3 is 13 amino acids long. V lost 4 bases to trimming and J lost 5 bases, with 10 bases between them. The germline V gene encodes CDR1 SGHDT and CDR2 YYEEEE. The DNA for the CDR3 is TGTGCCAGCAGCCCGTGGACACGAAACACCATATATTTT. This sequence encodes CASSPWTRNTIYF.

The CDR3 bases are TGTGCCAGCAGTGGCCAGGGGGCGGAGGGTCAGCCCCAGCATTTT. Its protein product is CASSGQGAEGQPQHF. The gene calls are TRBV2 and TRBJ1-5, with 8 bases identical to TRBD1. The CDR3 runs 15 residues. J was trimmed by 6 bases and V by 4 bases; bases with no gene match: 8. The germline gives CDR1 SNHLY, CDR2 FYNNEI.

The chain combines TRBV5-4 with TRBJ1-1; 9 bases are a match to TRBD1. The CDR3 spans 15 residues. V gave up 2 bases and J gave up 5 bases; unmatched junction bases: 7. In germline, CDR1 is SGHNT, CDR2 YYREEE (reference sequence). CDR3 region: CASSFPGQGGTEAFF. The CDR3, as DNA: TGTGCCAGCAGCTTCCCGGGACAGGGAGGAACTGAAGCTTTCTTT. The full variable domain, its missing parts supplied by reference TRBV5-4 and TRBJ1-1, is ETGVTQSPTHLIKTRGQQVTLRCSSQSGHNTVSWYQQALGQGPQFIFQYYREEENGRGNFPPRFSGLQFPNYSSELNVNALELDDSALYLCASSFPGQGGTEAFFGQGTRLTVV.

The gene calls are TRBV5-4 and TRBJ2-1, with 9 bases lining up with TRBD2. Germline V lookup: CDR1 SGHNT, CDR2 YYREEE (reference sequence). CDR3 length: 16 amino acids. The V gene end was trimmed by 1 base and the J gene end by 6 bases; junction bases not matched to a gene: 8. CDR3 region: CASSLRAGGGSNEQFF. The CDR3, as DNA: TGTGCCAGCAGCTTGAGGGCGGGAGGGGGCTCCAATGAGCAGTTCTTC.

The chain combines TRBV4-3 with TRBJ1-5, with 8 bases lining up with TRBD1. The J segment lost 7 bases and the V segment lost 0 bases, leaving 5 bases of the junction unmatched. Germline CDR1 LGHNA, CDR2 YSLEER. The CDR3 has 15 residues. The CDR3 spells CASSQETGAVQPQHF. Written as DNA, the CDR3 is TGCGCCAGCAGCCAAGAGACAGGGGCGGTGCAGCCCCAGCATTTT.

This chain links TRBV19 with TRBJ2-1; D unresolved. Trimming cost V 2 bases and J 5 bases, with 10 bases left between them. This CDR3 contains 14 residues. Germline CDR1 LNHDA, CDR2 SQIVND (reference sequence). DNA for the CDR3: TGTGCCAGTAGTATAACTTACAACAACAATGAGCAGTTCTTC. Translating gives CASSITYNNNEQFF.

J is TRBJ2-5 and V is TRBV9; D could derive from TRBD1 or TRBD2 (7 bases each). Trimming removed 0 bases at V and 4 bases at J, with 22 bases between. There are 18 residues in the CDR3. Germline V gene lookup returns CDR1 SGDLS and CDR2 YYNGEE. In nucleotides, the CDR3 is TGTGCCAGCAGCGTAGCCCCCCAGGGGGGGCTCGGCAGAGAGACCCAGTACTTC. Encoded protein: CASSVAPQGGLGRETQYF.

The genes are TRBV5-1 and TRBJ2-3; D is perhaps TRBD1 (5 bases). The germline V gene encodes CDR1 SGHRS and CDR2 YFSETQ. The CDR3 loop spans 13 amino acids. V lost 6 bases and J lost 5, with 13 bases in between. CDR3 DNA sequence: TGCGCCAGCACTGGGGCAGGGATAGATACGCAGTATTTT. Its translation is CASTGAGIDTQYF.

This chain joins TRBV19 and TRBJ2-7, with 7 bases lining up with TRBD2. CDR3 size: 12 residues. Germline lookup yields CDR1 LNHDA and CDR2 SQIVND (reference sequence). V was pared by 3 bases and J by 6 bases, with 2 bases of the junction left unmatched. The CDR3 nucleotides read TGTGCCAGTAGTATGCGGGGGTTCGAGCAGTACTTC. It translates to CASSMRGFEQYF.